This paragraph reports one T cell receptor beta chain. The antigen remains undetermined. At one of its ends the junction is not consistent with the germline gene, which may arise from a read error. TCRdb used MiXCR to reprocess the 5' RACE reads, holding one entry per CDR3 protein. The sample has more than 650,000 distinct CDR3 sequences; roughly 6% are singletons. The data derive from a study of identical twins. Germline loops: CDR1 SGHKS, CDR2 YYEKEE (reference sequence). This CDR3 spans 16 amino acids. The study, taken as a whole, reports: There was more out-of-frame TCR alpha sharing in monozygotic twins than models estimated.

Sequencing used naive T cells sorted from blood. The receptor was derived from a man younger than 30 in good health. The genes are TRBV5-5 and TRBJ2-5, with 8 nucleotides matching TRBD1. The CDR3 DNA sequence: TGTACCAGCAGCTCTCTAAGGACAGGGACAGGAGAGACCCAGTACTTC. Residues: CTSSSLRTGTGETQYF.